This TCR beta chain was profiled in a study of CXCR3-negative and CXCR3-positive naive CD8 T cells. Points from the study as a whole: Naive cells used TRBV-TRBJ genes in much the same way whether CXCR3-negative or CXCR3-positive; memory cells did not. For CXCR3-positive naive cells, TRB CDR3s were more hydrophobic than those of CXCR3-negative naive cells. Both of the naive subsets showed about the same high diversity, but memory CD8+ cells had much less.

In triplicate, each CD8+ T cell subset was sorted at some 300,000 cells per replicate. A CD45RO-CCR7+CD27+CD95- phenotype identified naive CD8+ T cells. TRB cDNA libraries were made by UMI-labeled 5' RACE. TCRdb re-analyzed the 5' RACE reads; it lists each CDR3 protein once, without DNA. Its table lists 90,000 to 150,000 distinct CDR3 sequences. CDR3 size: 14 residues. CDR1 and CDR2 from the germline V gene are MDHEN and SYDVKM. Regarding this clonotype: Its antigen is still unknown.

The sequence was obtained from a human donor in good health. Some clones in this sample may be carry-over from other donors' samples. Sequencing was performed on naive CXCR3+ CD8+ T cells from blood. This sample's subset: CD45RO-CCR7+CD27+CD95- naive CD8+ T cells expressing CXCR3 (TNR3+). The chain combines TRBV28 with TRBJ2-5; the TRBD2 assignment by TCRdb is unverifiable without DNA. The chain's CDR3 is CASRKRGGLETQYF. Full variable domain (rest looked up from reference TRBV28 and TRBJ2-5): DVKVTQSSRYLVKRTGEKVFLECVQDMDHENMFWYRQDPGLGLRLIYFSYDVKMKEKGDIPEGYSVSREKKERFSLILESASTNQTSMYLCASRKRGGLETQYFGPGTRLLVL.